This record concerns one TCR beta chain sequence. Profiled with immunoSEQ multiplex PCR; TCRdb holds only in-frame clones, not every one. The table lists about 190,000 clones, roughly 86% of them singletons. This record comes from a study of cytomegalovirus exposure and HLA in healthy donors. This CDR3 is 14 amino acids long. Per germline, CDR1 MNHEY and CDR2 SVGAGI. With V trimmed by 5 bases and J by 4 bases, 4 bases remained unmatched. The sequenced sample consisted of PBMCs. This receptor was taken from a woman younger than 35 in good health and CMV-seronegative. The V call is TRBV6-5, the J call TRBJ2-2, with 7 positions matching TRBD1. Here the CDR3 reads CASSDPGGTGELFF. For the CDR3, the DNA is TGTGCCAGCAGTGACCCAGGGGGCACCGGGGAGCTGTTTTTT.